The T cell receptor beta chain described here comes from a study of CD8+ T cells in alopecia areata (dated by TCRdb to about 2018). Looking at the study overall: High-throughput TCRbeta sequencing was used to examine T cell clonal expansion in alopecia areata in both the C3H/HeJ mouse model and human patients. Scalp clonality was compared among normal scalp (n=4), patchy alopecia areata scalp (n=8), and alopecia totalis/universalis scalp (n=8). RNA was obtained with the PAXgene miRNA kit for fixed scalp, the miRNeasy kit for PBMCs, and the RNeasy kit for mouse skin. On the human side, TCRbeta sequencing was run on scalp tissue and on sorted CD4+ and CD8+ peripheral blood T cells from healthy controls and from alopecia areata patients with either patchy or totalis/universalis disease. TCRbeta CDR3 regions were amplified by immunoSEQ multiplex PCR using 35 Vbeta forward and 13 Jbeta reverse primers. Paper-wide results and their limitations: Compared with mice, TCR sequences shared between patients were less clear, possibly partly because of HLA diversity across the patient population. Compared with normal scalp, lesional scalp, particularly in alopecia totalis/universalis, had higher clonality and more expanded CD8+ clones, which suggests antigenic drive. Scalp TCR repertoire analysis is complicated because resident alphabeta T cells in normal human skin are also sequenced, whereas mouse skin is dominated by gammadelta T cells.

The CDR3 contains 12 residues, cysteine and phenylalanine counted. Just CDR3 DNA is preserved here, 36 bases in frame from base 1. Via the germline V gene, CDR1 is MGHRA and CDR2 YSYEKL. In regard to this clone: Its antigen is unknown. The junction departs from germline at one end; a sequencing error may be responsible.

To prepare the library, the immunoSEQ multiplex PCR assay was applied. RNA was extracted from all samples and reverse transcribed into cDNA, which served as template for TCR sequencing. First-strand cDNA was synthesized using SuperScript III with a 2:1 mix of oligo-dT and random hexamers. Amplification bias was assessed with a synthetic immune receptor repertoire, and residual bias was removed computationally. On the study's bioinformatics: Raw reads were preprocessed to remove errors, and CDR3 was defined by IMGT conventions from the conserved cysteine to phenylalanine. Clonality was computed by normalizing Shannon entropy by log2 of the number of productive unique TCRs and subtracting the result from 1. Whether each scalp clone was CD4 or CD8 was inferred by checking scalp TCRbeta sequences against the CD4 and CD8 repertoires from sorted blood. TCRdb retrieved this table from immuneACCESS and kept in-frame rearrangements only. Not all clones are present; in checked studies, unresolved V genes account for under half, and no reason is known for the remainder. D and trimming were read from the DNA, whereas the V and J calls and clone size are those reported in that table. This sample gives about 110,000 clones in total; roughly 60% of them show up just once. Clones ranked in the top ten supply roughly 19% of the sample.

PBMCs were separated by density centrifugation and stained for CD3, CD4 and CD8, after which CD4+ and CD8+ T cells were sorted on a FACSAria. Scalp biopsies and blood samples were provided by unaffected controls. Sequencing was performed on CD8+ T cells sorted from blood. The source is a human donor in good health. The rearrangement joined TRBV4-1 to TRBJ2-5, and possibly TRBD2, on 6 matching bases. The sequenced DNA is TGCGCCAGCAGCCAATTTGGAGGGGAAAGTCACTTC. This yields the protein CASSQFGGESHF.